The 26 T cell receptor beta chains below all came from one sample that was sequenced in a study of cytomegalovirus exposure and HLA in healthy donors. The study ran its PCR with 60 Vbeta and 13 Jbeta primers. Assay used: immunoSEQ multiplex PCR; TCRdb lists only in-frame clones, some missing. The sample records some 90,000 clones, just over 75% being singletons. The sequenced sample was PBMCs. These receptors were collected from a young man in good health and CMV-seronegative.

This chain joins TRBV9 and TRBJ1-2, with D possibly TRBD1 on 5 matching bases. Germline CDR1 SGDLS, CDR2 YYNGEE. The CDR3 runs to 14 residues. With 3 bases removed from V and 4 bases from J, the gap between germline ends came to 13 bases. CDR3 sequence (DNA): TGTGCCAGCAGCGGGACACGAGCACGCTATGGCTACACCTTC. This encodes CASSGTRARYGYTF.

The chain recombines TRBV7-2 with TRBJ2-7; 11 nucleotides align to TRBD2. The CDR3 sequence is 15 residues long. Trimming cost V 2 bases and J 4 bases; bases outside gene matches: 4. Germline V gives CDR1 SGHTA, CDR2 FQGNSA. DNA for the CDR3: TGTGCCAGCAGCTTATTAGCGGGAGGGCCGTACGAGCAGTACGTC. Translated: CASSLLAGGPYEQYV.

In its sample, this clone was seen once. The V call is TRBV25-1, the J call TRBJ2-1; 8 bases are shared with TRBD1. The CDR3 contains 15 residues. CDR1 and CDR2 from the germline V gene are MGHDK and SYGVNS. Trimming cost V 10 bases and J 0 bases; bases outside gene matches: 8. The CDR3 here is CANMDRVVSYNEQFF. The CDR3 bases are TGTGCCAACATGGACAGGGTGGTCTCCTACAATGAGCAGTTCTTC.

V is TRBV19 and J is TRBJ2-5; D not certain. The CDR3 covers 14 residues. CDR1 LNHDA and CDR2 SQIVND come from the germline V gene (reference sequence). Trimming took off 4 bases at V and 2 bases at J, with 11 bases between the two ends. DNA for the CDR3: TGTGCCAGTAGTAGAGGCCAGAGACAAGAGACCCAGTACTTC. It encodes CASSRGQRQETQYF.

The rearrangement joins TRBV28 to TRBJ2-7; 9 bases are a match to TRBD1. Germline CDR1 is MDHEN and CDR2 is SYDVKM. The CDR3 sequence is 13 residues long. The J segment lost 4 bases and the V segment lost 4 bases, leaving 2 bases of the junction unmatched. The CDR3, as DNA: TGTGCCAGCAGTTCGACAGGGGGGTACGAGCAGTACGTC. Its translation is CASSSTGGYEQYV.

The rearrangement links TRBV6-5 to TRBJ2-3; D unresolved. This CDR3 spans 13 amino acids. V was pared by 5 bases and J by 4 bases, with 10 bases between. Per germline, CDR1 MNHEY and CDR2 SVGAGI. The CDR3 sequence: CASSRTKADTQYF. CDR3 DNA sequence: TGTGCCAGCAGTCGAACTAAAGCAGATACGCAGTATTTT.

The gene calls are TRBV2 and TRBJ1-5; possibly TRBD1 for D (6 bases). The V gene lost 8 bases and the J gene lost 2 bases, with 19 bases spanning the gap. Per the germline V gene, CDR1 is SNHLY and CDR2 is FYNNEI. This CDR3 has 16 residues. The CDR3 loop reads CASANTGLYGNQPQHF. The CDR3 DNA sequence: TGTGCCAGCGCGAATACAGGGCTATACGGCAATCAGCCCCAGCATTTT.

A few counts support this clone. CDR3 sequence: CASSLGQGAYEQYV. The CDR3, as DNA: TGTGCCAGCAGCCTAGGACAGGGGGCCTACGAGCAGTACGTC. The chain joins TRBV7-9 to TRBJ2-7, with 10 bases aligning to TRBD1. Germline assignment: CDR1 SEHNR and CDR2 FQNEAQ (reference sequence). This CDR3 is 14 amino acids long. V was clipped by 5 bases and J by 2 bases; unmatched bases: 3.

This chain uses TRBV6-1 with TRBJ2-1, with 9 positions matching TRBD1. V lost 9 bases, J lost 8 bases, and 8 bases stayed unmatched. This CDR3 is built from 13 residues. Germline loops: CDR1 MNHNS, CDR2 SASEGT. The chain's CDR3 is CASPGTGLDEQFF. The CDR3 DNA reads as TGTGCCAGTCCCGGGACAGGGTTGGATGAGCAGTTCTTC.

The chain couples TRBV5-6 to TRBJ2-3; D might be TRBD1 (6 bases). Per germline, CDR1 SGHDT and CDR2 YYEEEE. This CDR3 spans 13 amino acids. Trimming took 4 bases from V and 9 from J, leaving 15 bases between them. In DNA, the CDR3 is TGTGCCAGCAGCCTACAGGGCCTAGGGACGCAGTATTTT. This codes for CASSLQGLGTQYF.

The J gene is TRBJ2-3, the V gene TRBV7-9; D might be TRBD1 (6 bases). With 3 bases removed from V and 2 bases from J, the gap between germline ends came to 12 bases. The CDR3 spans 15 residues. Germline V CDR1 and CDR2: SEHNR, FQNEAQ (reference sequence). The CDR3 sequence: CASSLRGFPTDTQYF. In DNA, the CDR3 is TGTGCCAGCAGCTTGAGGGGGTTTCCCACAGATACGCAGTATTTT. Filled out from reference TRBV7-9 and TRBJ2-3, the complete variable domain reads DTGVSQNPRHKITKRGQNVTFRCDPISEHNRLYWYRQTLGQGPEFLTYFQNEAQLEKSRLLSDRFSAERPKGSFSTLEIQRTEQGDSAMYLCASSLRGFPTDTQYFGPGTRLTVL.

V gene TRBV2 combines with J gene TRBJ2-2; 9 nucleotides align to TRBD2. CDR1 and CDR2 (germline): SNHLY, FYNNEI. The ends lost 6 bases at V and 5 bases at J; junction bases unmatched: 7. This CDR3 is built from 15 residues. CDR3: CASRRSGGRTGELFF. The CDR3 DNA reads TGTGCCAGCAGGCGTAGCGGGGGAAGGACCGGGGAGCTGTTTTTT.

For the CDR3, the DNA is TGTGCCAGCAGCTTGGGACCGCTTGATGGCGGGCAGCCCCAGCATTTT. This translates into CASSLGPLDGGQPQHF. The chain couples TRBV5-4 to TRBJ1-5; D not certain. With 0 bases removed from V and 7 bases from J, the gap between germline ends came to 17 bases. This CDR3 is built from 16 residues. CDR1 and CDR2 (germline): SGHNT, YYREEE (reference sequence).

The chain recombines TRBV12-5 with TRBJ2-1; 11 positions agree with TRBD1. The CDR3 totals 14 residues. Germline V gives CDR1 LGHNT, CDR2 FRNRAP. V shed 7 bases, J shed 7 bases, and the junction held 6 bases outside the gene matches. In nucleotides, the CDR3 is TGTGCTAGTGAAATGGGGACAGGGGGAAATGAGCAGTTCTTC. It specifies CASEMGTGGNEQFF. Drawing the rest from reference TRBV12-5 and TRBJ2-1, the complete variable domain is DARVTQTPRHKVTEMGQEVTMRCQPILGHNTVFWYRQTMMQGLELLAYFRNRAPLDDSGMPKDRFSAEMPDATLATLKIQPSEPRDSAVYFCASEMGTGGNEQFFGPGTRLTVL.

This chain uses TRBV11-2 with TRBJ2-7; D is possibly TRBD1 (6 bases). V was shortened by 2 bases and J by 6 bases, with 14 bases between the two germline ends. The CDR3 runs to 14 residues. CDR1 SGHAT and CDR2 FQNNGV come from the germline V gene. The CDR3 DNA reads as TGTGCCAGCAGCTTATTAAGGACAGTGAGCGAGCAGTACTTC. Translation gives CASSLLRTVSEQYF.

The genes are TRBV10-3 and TRBJ2-1; 15 bases line up with TRBD2. CDR3 length: 20 amino acids. V shed 6 bases, J shed 7 bases, and the junction held 19 bases outside the gene matches. CDR1 ENHRY and CDR2 SYGVKD come from the germline V gene. The CDR3 region has the DNA TGTGCCATCAGAAAGGGACTAGCGGGGGGAACCGATACCCCAGTAAATGAGCAGTTCTTC. Residues: CAIRKGLAGGTDTPVNEQFF.

The CDR3 sequence is CASSPQGALNEQFF. CDR3 nucleotide sequence: TGTGCCAGCAGCCCACAGGGGGCGCTCAATGAGCAGTTCTTC. The genes are TRBV7-3 and TRBJ2-1, with TRBD1 matching over 9 bases. Trimming at V came to 5 bases and at J to 6 bases, leaving 5 bases not matched to a gene. Per germline, CDR1 SGHTA and CDR2 FQGTGA. There are 14 residues in the CDR3.

The CDR3 sequence: CSAFYDNEQFF. CDR3 DNA sequence: TGCAGCGCTTTCTATGACAATGAGCAGTTCTTC. The V gene is TRBV29-1, the J gene TRBJ2-1; the D is unclear. The ends were cut back, 7 bases at V and 5 bases at J, with 9 bases in the middle. The CDR3 runs to 11 residues. Germline CDR1 and CDR2: SQVTM and ANQGSEA.

This clone was counted once. The chain has TRBV10-1 and TRBJ1-1; no firm D call. This CDR3 has 15 residues. The V gene lost 0 bases and the J gene lost 1 base, with 9 bases spanning the gap. The germline V gene has CDR1 WNHNN and CDR2 SYGVQD (reference sequence). CDR3 sequence (DNA): TGCGCCAGCAGTGAGTCCATTGGGCGGAACACTGAAGCTTTCTTT. Translating gives CASSESIGRNTEAFF.

The chain is built from TRBV7-2 and TRBJ1-2, with TRBD1 identical over 8 bases. This CDR3 contains 13 residues. Germline V gene sequence: CDR1 SGHTA, CDR2 FQGNSA. V lost 5 bases and J lost 3; bases outside the gene matches: 2. The CDR3 reads CASSPDRDYGYTF. DNA for the CDR3: TGTGCCAGCAGCCCGGACAGGGACTATGGCTACACCTTC.

The chain recombines TRBV9 with TRBJ2-2; 7 nucleotides line up with TRBD2. With V trimmed by 4 bases and J by 5 bases, 8 bases remained unmatched. CDR1 and CDR2 from the germline V gene are SGDLS and YYNGEE. This CDR3 has 15 amino acids. In DNA form, the CDR3 reads TGTGCCAGCAGCCTGGGGGGGACGAGGACCGGGGAGCTGTTTTTT. It is translated as CASSLGGTRTGELFF.

The rearrangement uses TRBV28 and TRBJ1-4; D is unclear. CDR1 is MDHEN, CDR2 SYDVKM, per germline. CDR3 size: 12 residues. With 4 bases removed from V and 10 bases from J, the gap between germline ends came to 10 bases. CDR3 residues: CASSYPSGKLFF. DNA for the CDR3: TGTGCCAGCAGTTACCCCTCGGGAAAACTGTTTTTT. The full variable domain, its missing parts supplied by reference TRBV28 and TRBJ1-4, is DVKVTQSSRYLVKRTGEKVFLECVQDMDHENMFWYRQDPGLGLRLIYFSYDVKMKEKGDIPEGYSVSREKKERFSLILESASTNQTSMYLCASSYPSGKLFFGSGTQLSVL.

The genes are TRBV5-4 and TRBJ1-2, with D possibly matching TRBD1 (6 bases). V lost 0 bases and J lost 3, with 6 bases in between. CDR1 is SGHNT, CDR2 YYREEE, per germline (reference sequence). CDR3 length: 13 amino acids. The CDR3 spells CASSLGTDYGYTF. CDR3 coding DNA: TGTGCCAGCAGCTTGGGGACAGACTATGGCTACACCTTC.

This chain links TRBV6-5 with TRBJ2-5; D is perhaps TRBD2 (5 bases). In germline, CDR1 is MNHEY, CDR2 SVGAGI. The ends were cut back, 7 bases at V and 3 bases at J, with 18 bases in the middle. CDR3 length equals 15 residues. The CDR3 coding sequence is TGTGCCAGCAATTCAGGCGGAGGATTTGAAGAGACCCAGTACTTC. It translates to CASNSGGGFEETQYF.

This clone has just a few counts. The gene calls are TRBV4-3 and TRBJ1-6, with unresolved D. Germline lookup yields CDR1 LGHNA and CDR2 YSLEER. The CDR3 is 14 amino acids. The V end lost 2 bases, the J end lost 5 bases, and 7 bases lay between the germline ends. CDR3 sequence reads: CASSQITDNSPLHF. CDR3 bases: TGCGCCAGCAGCCAAATAACTGATAATTCACCCCTCCACTTT.

DNA for the CDR3: TGTGCCAGCAGTTATAACCCGGGGACATCATCAGATACGCAGTATTTT. Its protein product is CASSYNPGTSSDTQYF. The chain links TRBV6-5 to TRBJ2-3, with D maybe TRBD1 (6 bases). The germline CDR1 and CDR2 sequences are MNHEY and SVGAGI. V was clipped by 3 bases and J by 4 bases, with 17 bases between them. The CDR3 totals 16 residues.